A single TCR beta chain is shown here with its context. The sample belongs to a study of blood T cell repertoires in COVID-19. Study background: The United States, Italy and Spain were the sources of the acute and convalescent COVID-19 samples. From T cells, B-cell-depleted T cells, or PBMCs came the material, which was cDNA or gDNA.

Original processing methods: Estimates of nucleated cell counts were drawn from the amplification of reference gene primers. Sequencing was performed with immunoSEQ multiplex PCR; in TCRdb, only in-frame clones are kept and a portion is missing. The DNA was the basis for D and trimming; V, J and clone size are from that table. The table shows about 320,000 clones, with roughly nine tenths occurring only once. The V end was cut by 7 bases, the J end by 2 bases, with 5 bases between. CDR1 LNHDA and CDR2 SQIVND come from the germline V gene (reference sequence). The CDR3 consists of 11 residues. V gene TRBV19 combines with J gene TRBJ1-2, with D unresolved. The sample comprised peripheral blood. This TCR was sampled from a man between 18 and 35 years old who had recovered from COVID-19. The CDR3 DNA reads as TGTGCCAGTACGGGGAACTATGGCTACACCTTC. It codes for CASTGNYGYTF.